This entry lists 31 T cell receptor beta chains sequenced from one sample in a study of breast tumors, draining lymph nodes, adjacent tissues. The lymph nodes were axillary draining lymph nodes from breast cancer patients. TCRdb used MiXCR to reprocess the multiplex PCR reads, holding one entry per CDR3 protein. The data show 290,000 or so distinct CDR3 sequences, with roughly 30% seen just once and around 1% held by the top ten. The sample comprised axillary lymph node tissue. These receptors all stem from a female donor with breast cancer. Some clones in this sample may be carry-over from other donors' samples.

This clonotype was seen at least ten times. This chain's CDR3 is CATSTDDGRETQYF. In DNA, the CDR3 is TGTGCCACCTCGACCGATGACGGAAGAGAGACCCAGTACTTC. The V call is TRBV2, the J call TRBJ2-5; D remains ambiguous. The CDR3 runs 14 residues. The germline V gene encodes CDR1 SNHLY and CDR2 FYNNEI. Trimming left V 10 bases short and J 4 bases short, with 19 bases between.

This clonotype was counted many times. The V gene is TRBV7-6, the J gene TRBJ2-3; a possible D gene is TRBD2 (7 bases). V was trimmed by 5 bases and J by 4 bases, leaving 16 bases between them. Germline assignment: CDR1 SGHVS and CDR2 FNYEAQ. CDR3 size: 15 residues. The CDR3 is CASSHTRGGADTQYF. The DNA for the CDR3 is TGTGCCAGCAGCCATACTAGGGGGGGCGCAGATACGCAGTATTTT.

The chain links TRBV5-1 to TRBJ2-1, with 16 bases matching TRBD2. Germline CDR1 SGHRS, CDR2 YFSETQ. CDR3 length equals 20 residues. V gave up 0 bases and J gave up 7 bases; unmatched junction bases: 13. The CDR3, as DNA: TGCGCCAGCAGCTTGGTTCGGGGACTAGCGGGAGGGCCCCGTATTAATGAGCAGTTCTTC. Its protein product is CASSLVRGLAGGPRINEQFF. Supplemented by reference TRBV5-1 and TRBJ2-1, the full variable domain reads KAGVTQTPRYLIKTRGQQVTLSCSPISGHRSVSWYQQTPGQGLQFLFEYFSETQRNKGNFPGRFSGRQFSNSRSEMNVSTLELGDSALYLCASSLVRGLAGGPRINEQFFGPGTRLTVL.

In this sample, this clonotype turned up many times. The chain is built from TRBV7-2 and TRBJ2-1, with D possibly being TRBD1 (6 bases). CDR1 SGHTA and CDR2 FQGNSA come from the germline V gene. Trimming cost V 2 bases and J 6 bases, with 8 bases left between them. The CDR3 sequence is 13 residues long. CDR3 residues: CASSLYRVNEQFF. The DNA of the CDR3 is TGTGCCAGCAGCTTATACAGGGTCAATGAGCAGTTCTTC.

At least ten counts were recorded for this clonotype. CDR3 loop: CATSDRAASYNEQFF. The CDR3 DNA sequence: TGTGCCACCAGTGATAGGGCGGCCTCCTACAATGAGCAGTTCTTC. The gene calls are TRBV24-1 and TRBJ2-1; unclear D gene. The length of the CDR3 is 15 residues. Germline assignment: CDR1 KGHDR and CDR2 SFDVKD. Trimming pared 3 bases from V and 0 bases from J, leaving 8 bases between.

The V and J genes are TRBV6-2 or TRBV6-3 and TRBJ2-7; 9 bases map to TRBD2. The trim removed 7 bases at V and 3 bases at J, leaving 7 bases unmatched. The germline CDR1 and CDR2 sequences are MNHEY and SVGEGT. The CDR3 totals 14 residues. The DNA of the CDR3 is TGTGCCAGCAAAGATAGCGGGAGCTACTACGAGCAGTACTTC. Translating gives CASKDSGSYYEQYF.

This clonotype was recorded at least ten times. J is TRBJ2-5 and V is TRBV10-1; 8 nucleotides match TRBD1. CDR3 size: 12 residues. The V gene end was trimmed by 9 bases and the J gene end by 5 bases; junction bases not matched to a gene: 5. The germline gives CDR1 WNHNN, CDR2 SYGVQD (reference sequence). The CDR3 coding sequence is TGCGCCAGGCAGACAGGGGAGGAGACCCAGTACTTC. This sequence encodes CARQTGEETQYF.

This clonotype was counted only a few times. The V gene is TRBV29-1, the J gene TRBJ1-1; D not certain. CDR3 length: 11 amino acids. Germline V CDR1 and CDR2: SQVTM, ANQGSEA. CDR3 nucleotide sequence: TGCACCGGACGGGAGAACACTGAAGCTTTCTTT. It codes for CTGRENTEAFF.

This clonotype was counted ten times or more. This chain connects TRBV7-8 to TRBJ2-2; D is uncertain. The CDR3 totals 12 residues. The ends were cut back, 6 bases at V and 4 bases at J, with 6 bases in the middle. The germline CDR1 and CDR2 sequences are SGHVS and FQNEAQ. CDR3: CASRWGTGELFF. The CDR3 region has the DNA TGTGCCAGCAGGTGGGGCACCGGGGAGCTGTTTTTT.

This clonotype was counted many times. The CDR3 region is CSAQEGDYVETQYF. CDR3 in DNA: TGCAGTGCACAAGAGGGGGACTACGTGGAGACCCAGTACTTC. J is TRBJ2-5 and V is TRBV20-1, with D possibly TRBD2 on 7 matching bases. Between the trimmed V and J ends, which lost 6 bases and 5 bases, there was a span of 19 bases. Germline V lookup: CDR1 DFQATT, CDR2 SNEGSKA (reference sequence). The CDR3 is 14 amino acids.

This clonotype was detected only a few times. The rearrangement uses TRBV6-2 or TRBV6-3 and TRBJ1-4; 9 bases map to TRBD1. Germline assignment: CDR1 MNHEY and CDR2 SVGEGT. Trimming took 0 bases from V and 7 from J; bases not matched to a gene: 12. CDR3 length: 18 residues. CDR3 amino acids: CASSYSVPGQGRSEKLFF. The CDR3 bases are TGTGCCAGCAGTTACTCAGTCCCGGGACAGGGACGGAGTGAAAAACTGTTTTTT.

The sample holds many counts of this clonotype. V usage is TRBV20-1 and J usage is TRBJ2-1; no reliable D call. CDR1 is DFQATT and CDR2 is SNEGSKA in the germline V gene (reference sequence). Deletions cut 4 bases from V and 8 bases from J, with 9 bases between. The CDR3 runs 11 residues. Here the CDR3 reads CSAMAADEQFF. The DNA of the CDR3 is TGCAGTGCTATGGCGGCCGATGAGCAGTTCTTC.

This clonotype was observed at least ten times. The genes are TRBV9 and TRBJ2-1; a weak D match, TRBD2 (5 bases). The CDR3 length is 13 residues. Between the trimmed V and J ends, which lost 2 bases and 6 bases, there was a span of 9 bases. The germline V gene encodes CDR1 SGDLS and CDR2 YYNGEE. The CDR3 loop is CASSVTGFNEQFF. The CDR3 DNA sequence: TGTGCCAGCAGCGTGACGGGGTTCAATGAGCAGTTCTTC.

This clonotype was seen repeatedly, ten times or more. V and J are TRBV7-9 and TRBJ2-7, with D unclear. The CDR3 is made up of 11 amino acids. Germline lookup yields CDR1 SEHNR and CDR2 FQNEAQ (reference sequence). V lost 3 bases, J lost 4 bases, and 4 bases lay in between. DNA of the CDR3: TGTGCCAGCAGCTTGGTTTACGAGCAGTACTTC. This gives the protein CASSLVYEQYF. Drawing the rest from reference TRBV7-9 and TRBJ2-7, the complete variable domain is DTGVSQNPRHKITKRGQNVTFRCDPISEHNRLYWYRQTLGQGPEFLTYFQNEAQLEKSRLLSDRFSAERPKGSFSTLEIQRTEQGDSAMYLCASSLVYEQYFGPGTRLTVT.

The V gene is TRBV7-9, the J gene TRBJ1-6; D unclear. The germline V and J ends were trimmed by 5 bases and 15 bases, with 26 bases remaining between them. Per the germline V gene, CDR1 is SEHNR and CDR2 is FQNEAQ (reference sequence). This CDR3 is 16 amino acids long. For the CDR3, the DNA is TGTGCCAGCAGCGGATACGGGCGCACCTACGAGTTTCGCCTCCACTTT. Protein: CASSGYGRTYEFRLHF.

For this clonotype: At one end the junction does not follow the germline gene, possibly because of a read error. The chain couples TRBV7-2 to TRBJ2-6; 7 bases are shared with TRBD1. Germline CDR1 reads SGHTA; CDR2 reads FQGNSA. The CDR3 loop spans 17 amino acids. The CDR3 loop is CASSPTGTAPGANALTF. The CDR3 DNA reads TGTGCCAGCAGCCCAACCGGGACAGCTCCTGGGGCCAACGCCCTGACTTTC.

This clonotype showed up many times. This chain connects TRBV11-2 to TRBJ2-1; 11 bases fit TRBD2. The CDR3 runs 16 residues. Germline CDR1 SGHAT, CDR2 FQNNGV. V shed 3 bases and J 9 bases; nucleotides not matched to a gene: 10. CDR3 loop: CASSLIGSGRAVEQFF. In DNA form, the CDR3 reads TGTGCCAGCAGCTTGATCGGTAGCGGGAGGGCCGTTGAGCAGTTCTTC. The full variable domain, its missing parts supplied by reference TRBV11-2 and TRBJ2-1, is EAGVAQSPRYKIIEKRQSVAFWCNPISGHATLYWYQQILGQGPKLLIQFQNNGVVDDSQLPKDRFSAERLKGVDSTLKIQPAKLEDSAVYLCASSLIGSGRAVEQFFGPGTRLTVL.

This clonotype was recorded at least ten times. V is TRBV4-1 and J is TRBJ2-7; TRBD1 is a possible D gene (5 bases). Germline V gives CDR1 MGHRA, CDR2 YSYEKL. V was cut by 1 base and J by 2 bases, with 9 bases left in between. CDR3 length equals 14 residues. CDR3 nucleotides: TGCGCCAGCAGCCAAGGAGGACATGCCTACGAGCAGTACTTC. This gives the protein CASSQGGHAYEQYF.

This clonotype was seen at least ten times. This sequence joins TRBV5-1 and TRBJ2-1; D unclear. Deletions cut 5 bases from V and 7 bases from J, with 10 bases between. Germline loops: CDR1 SGHRS, CDR2 YFSETQ. There are 12 residues in the CDR3. CDR3 in DNA: TGCGCCAGCAGTTATACCCTGAATGAGCAGTTCTTC. It is translated as CASSYTLNEQFF. Filled out from reference TRBV5-1 and TRBJ2-1, the complete variable domain reads KAGVTQTPRYLIKTRGQQVTLSCSPISGHRSVSWYQQTPGQGLQFLFEYFSETQRNKGNFPGRFSGRQFSNSRSEMNVSTLELGDSALYLCASSYTLNEQFFGPGTRLTVL.

This clonotype occurred a few times. The chain carries TRBV20-1 and TRBJ2-7; TRBD2 is a possible D gene (6 bases). This CDR3 is built from 14 residues. Deletions cut 2 bases from V and 6 bases from J, with 17 bases between. Per germline, CDR1 DFQATT and CDR2 SNEGSKA (reference sequence). The CDR3 protein is CSARRGGGGPEQYF. The CDR3 DNA reads TGCAGTGCTAGAAGAGGTGGGGGAGGCCCCGAGCAGTACTTC.

This clonotype was seen ten or more times. The chain has TRBV29-1 and TRBJ2-1, with 8 bases lining up with TRBD2. V trimming: 4 bases; J trimming: 3 bases; junction bases outside the gene matches: 8. Germline CDR1 SQVTM, CDR2 ANQGSEA. This CDR3 is 15 amino acids long. As DNA, the CDR3 is TGCAGCGTTGTGGGATCCAGCGGGAGCTACAATGAGCAGTTCTTC. Protein product: CSVVGSSGSYNEQFF.

Concerning this clonotype itself: Sequence at one end of the junction differs from germline and may be a read error. The J gene is TRBJ2-1, the V gene TRBV7-2, with 7 bases fitting TRBD2. The CDR3 is made up of 16 amino acids. CDR1 SGHTA and CDR2 FQGNSA come from the germline V gene. The CDR3 protein is CASSPSGGSSYNEQSF. The DNA for the CDR3 is TGTGCCAGCAGCCCCTCTGGCGGGAGCTCCTACAATGAGCAGTCCTTC.

The CDR3 sequence is CASSLVRGPRTDTQYF. CDR3 nucleotides: TGTGCCAGCAGTTTAGTCAGGGGACCCCGAACAGATACGCAGTATTTT. The chain links TRBV27 to TRBJ2-3, with D possibly TRBD1 on 6 matching bases. This CDR3 spans 16 amino acids. Germline values: CDR1 MNHEY, CDR2 SMNVEV (reference sequence). The ends were cut back, 2 bases at V and 3 bases at J, with 15 bases in the middle.

This clonotype was recorded at least ten times. The chain links TRBV12-3 or TRBV12-4 to TRBJ2-7; TRBD1 is a possible D gene (5 bases). With 5 bases removed from V and 1 base from J, the gap between germline ends came to 18 bases. This CDR3 is 16 amino acids long. The CDR3: CASSGAKKDTSYEQYF. The DNA of the CDR3 is TGTGCCAGCAGTGGGGCCAAGAAAGACACGTCCTACGAGCAGTACTTC.

The V and J genes are TRBV4-1 and TRBJ2-7, with 9 bases that match TRBD2. The CDR3 runs 15 residues. The V segment lost 5 bases and the J segment 6 bases; nucleotides outside the gene matches: 11. The germline CDR1 and CDR2 sequences are MGHRA and YSYEKL. The CDR3 region has the DNA TGCGCCAGCAGCGAATTAATAGCGGGAGCTTCCGAGCAGTACTTC. Encoded protein: CASSELIAGASEQYF.

This clonotype showed up just a few times. It may be a read error: a sequence one base away is much more abundant. The rearrangement links TRBV24-1 to TRBJ2-3, with 7 bases matching TRBD1. V was clipped by 0 bases and J by 5 bases; unmatched bases: 1. Germline CDR1 and CDR2: KGHDR and SFDVKD. This CDR3 has 14 residues. CDR3 nucleotide sequence: TGTGCCACCAGTGATTTGGCAGGGGGAGATACGCAGTATTTT. Translated: CATSDLAGGDTQYF.

This clonotype has only a few counts. The chain recombines TRBV3-1 with TRBJ2-7; 12 nucleotides align to TRBD2. V gave up 4 bases and J gave up 5 bases; unmatched junction bases: 6. Germline values: CDR1 LGHDT, CDR2 YNNKEL (reference sequence). The CDR3 has 15 residues. The CDR3 nucleotides read TGTGCCAGCAGCCTGCTACTAGCGGGAGGCGACGAGCAGTACTTC. This translates into CASSLLLAGGDEQYF.

This clonotype was observed at least ten times. The J gene is TRBJ2-1, the V gene TRBV2; the D is unclear. This CDR3 comprises 14 residues. Trimming took off 4 bases at V and 2 bases at J, with 9 bases between the two ends. CDR1 is SNHLY, CDR2 FYNNEI, per germline. In DNA form, the CDR3 reads TGTGCCAGCAGTGTTCGGATCCCCTACAATGAGCAGTTCTTC. Translated, it gives CASSVRIPYNEQFF.

The chain links TRBV20-1 to TRBJ2-5; 7 nucleotides match TRBD1. The CDR3 consists of 15 residues. In germline, CDR1 is DFQATT, CDR2 SNEGSKA (reference sequence). V lost 6 bases and J lost 3; bases outside the gene matches: 13. CDR3 loop: CSAPDRTPVEETQYF. The CDR3 DNA follows: TGCAGTGCCCCGGACAGGACTCCCGTCGAAGAGACCCAGTACTTC.

Of note for this clonotype: A read error is likely, as this CDR3 ends without the conserved phenylalanine or tryptophan. V is TRBV7-6 and J is TRBJ2-7; D might be TRBD2 (5 bases). This CDR3 has 14 amino acids. Germline CDR1 and CDR2: SGHVS and FNYEAQ. The ends were cut back, 4 bases at V and 3 bases at J, with 13 bases in the middle. CDR3 loop: CASSSRTSGYEQYL. The CDR3 DNA is TGTGCCAGCAGCTCCCGGACCAGCGGCTACGAGCAGTACCTC.

This clonotype was observed many times. The rearrangement uses TRBV2 and TRBJ1-5; D is unresolved. The germline gives CDR1 SNHLY, CDR2 FYNNEI. The germline V and J ends were trimmed by 1 base and 3 bases, with 7 bases remaining between them. This CDR3 contains 14 residues. Written as DNA, the CDR3 is TGTGCCAGCAGTGAAGTTGTCTCCAATCAGCCCCAGCATTTT. It is translated as CASSEVVSNQPQHF.